The 12 T cell receptor beta chains presented below share a single source sample, sequenced in a study of early T cells in non-severe SARS-CoV-2 infection. In TCRdb, the 5' RACE reads were re-called with MiXCR into one record per CDR3 protein. The sample carries 55,000 to 80,000 distinct CDR3 sequences, roughly 11% recorded once. The specimen sequenced was whole blood. The receptors originated from an adult who was a healthcare worker with PCR-confirmed SARS-CoV-2 infection or an uninfected control (not recorded which).

This rearrangement joins TRBV7-6 to TRBJ2-1; 8 bases match TRBD2. V gave up 5 bases and J gave up 11 bases; unmatched junction bases: 5. Germline CDR1 and CDR2: SGHVS and FNYEAQ. The CDR3 is 12 amino acids. CDR3 loop: CASSASGSQQFF. The CDR3 DNA reads as TGTGCCAGCAGCGCAAGCGGGAGTCAGCAGTTCTTC.

This clonotype was seen ten or more times. This sequence joins TRBV7-9 and TRBJ2-7; no firm D call. From germline, CDR1 is SEHNR and CDR2 FQNEAQ (reference sequence). Trimming stripped 10 bases from V and 5 bases from J, with 18 bases between. This CDR3 has 13 residues. CDR3 region: CATSRAGEDEQYF. The DNA for the CDR3 is TGTGCCACCTCTCGGGCAGGTGAGGACGAGCAGTACTTC.

This clonotype was seen more than once but under ten times. V usage is TRBV20-1 and J usage is TRBJ2-5; 10 bases are a match to TRBD2. The CDR3 runs to 18 residues. Germline V gives CDR1 DFQATT, CDR2 SNEGSKA (reference sequence). V shed 0 bases, J shed 0 bases, and the junction held 10 bases outside the gene matches. CDR3 in amino acids: CSARDPRLAGAYQETQYF. CDR3 DNA: TGCAGTGCTAGAGATCCGCGGCTAGCGGGGGCCTACCAAGAGACCCAGTACTTC.

Regarding this clonotype: Possible read error: a much larger clone is one base away. The rearrangement links TRBV7-7 to TRBJ2-7, with D possibly matching TRBD2 (6 bases). Germline values: CDR1 SSHAT, CDR2 FNYEAQ (reference sequence). The CDR3 length is 15 residues. The CDR3: CTSSRRDLEPYEQYF. The CDR3 nucleotides read TGTACTAGCAGCCGCCGGGATCTCGAACCCTACGAGCAGTACTTC.

The V gene is TRBV7-9, the J gene TRBJ1-1; no definite D call. Germline V gene lookup returns CDR1 SEHNR and CDR2 FQNEAQ (reference sequence). The CDR3 is 13 amino acids. The ends were cut back, 2 bases at V and 1 base at J, with 5 bases in the middle. The CDR3 DNA sequence: TGTGCCAGCAGCTTAACACAGAACACTGAAGCTTTCTTT. It yields the protein CASSLTQNTEAFF.

This clonotype was seen at least ten times. This rearrangement joins TRBV5-1 to TRBJ1-2; D possibly corresponds to TRBD1 (6 bases). V was cut by 4 bases and J by 4 bases, with 14 bases left in between. CDR3 length: 14 residues. CDR1 and CDR2 from the germline V gene are SGHRS and YFSETQ. CDR3 in DNA: TGCGCCAGCAGCCCCGAACAGGGACGCTATGGCTACACCTTC. Translated, it gives CASSPEQGRYGYTF.

This clonotype showed up many times. V usage is TRBV6-1 and J usage is TRBJ2-1, with unresolved D. Per germline, CDR1 MNHNS and CDR2 SASEGT. Trimming took 2 bases from V and 12 from J, leaving 11 bases between them. The CDR3 covers 12 residues. CDR3: CASSESSVRQFF. The CDR3 nucleotides read TGTGCCAGCAGTGAATCTTCGGTGAGGCAGTTCTTC.

The chain employs TRBV6-1 and TRBJ2-3; perhaps TRBD2 as D (5 bases). V was clipped by 4 bases and J by 0 bases, with 11 bases between them. From germline, CDR1 is MNHNS and CDR2 SASEGT. The CDR3 length is 15 residues. The CDR3, as DNA: TGTGCCAGCAGTGCCGAGGGCCTAAGCACAGATACGCAGTATTTT. The encoded protein is CASSAEGLSTDTQYF.

This clonotype has more than one count but fewer than ten. V and J are TRBV11-3 and TRBJ2-5; D gene ambiguous. Germline V lookup: CDR1 SGHNT, CDR2 YENEEA. Trimming stripped 4 bases from V and 4 bases from J, with 13 bases between. The CDR3 spans 14 residues. Here the CDR3 reads CASSSIFRAETQYF. CDR3 DNA: TGTGCCAGCAGCTCCATATTTCGGGCAGAGACCCAGTACTTC.

This clonotype was detected many times. The chain couples TRBV4-2 to TRBJ1-2; tentatively, D is TRBD1 (6 bases). Germline V gene sequence: CDR1 LGHNA, CDR2 YNFKEQ. This CDR3 is 15 amino acids long. V was cut by 4 bases and J by 2 bases, with 14 bases left in between. CDR3 residues: CASSPPGEGNYGYTF. The DNA for the CDR3 is TGTGCCAGCAGCCCCCCAGGGGAGGGGAACTATGGCTACACCTTC.

This chain links TRBV6-5 with TRBJ2-1; possibly TRBD2 for D (6 bases). This CDR3 is built from 14 residues. V was pared by 6 bases and J by 0 bases, with 9 bases between. The germline V gene encodes CDR1 MNHEY and CDR2 SVGAGI. The CDR3 region is CASRVAASYNEQFF. Here the CDR3 DNA reads TGTGCCAGCAGGGTAGCGGCCTCCTACAATGAGCAGTTCTTC.

This chain joins TRBV11-2 and TRBJ2-2; no firm D call. CDR3 length equals 15 residues. Trimming took off 1 base at V and 6 bases at J, with 12 bases between the two ends. Per germline, CDR1 SGHAT and CDR2 FQNNGV. This CDR3 is CASSLGLGLPGELFF. The CDR3 DNA reads TGTGCCAGCAGCTTAGGGCTGGGTTTGCCCGGGGAGCTGTTTTTT.